This T cell receptor (beta chain) was retrieved from a study of shared clonotypes between healthy human individuals. Comment on this clone: The target antigen is unknown.

Regarding the study as a whole: Across a handful of donors, naive CD4 shared around 5%, naive CD8 under 4%, memory CD4 over 2%, memory CD8 0.4% to 0.5%.

Generated by immunoSEQ multiplex PCR, the TCRdb table keeps only in-frame clones and is missing some. The repertoire holds about 1 million clones, with around 75% as singletons. The germline V and J ends were trimmed by 4 bases and 1 base, with 17 bases remaining between them. The CDR3 extends over 16 amino acids. The germline V gene encodes CDR1 SGHRS and CDR2 YFSETQ. Adult Caucasians living in Nashville, Tennessee made up all of the donors. Both subsets, CD45RA+ naive and CD45RA-negative memory, were split from the CD4+ cells. The chain carries TRBV5-1 and TRBJ1-1; D possibly corresponds to TRBD1 (6 bases). This TCR was recovered from a man younger than 35 in good health. Input material: memory CD4+ T cells sorted from blood. The sample's subset: CD45RA-negative fraction. The CDR3 DNA is TGCGCCAGCAGCCCTTACCAGACAGGAGCGAACACTGAAGCTTTCTTT. Protein sequence: CASSPYQTGANTEAFF. Complete variable domain (other parts from reference TRBV5-1 and TRBJ1-1): KAGVTQTPRYLIKTRGQQVTLSCSPISGHRSVSWYQQTPGQGLQFLFEYFSETQRNKGNFPGRFSGRQFSNSRSEMNVSTLELGDSALYLCASSPYQTGANTEAFFGQGTRLTVV.